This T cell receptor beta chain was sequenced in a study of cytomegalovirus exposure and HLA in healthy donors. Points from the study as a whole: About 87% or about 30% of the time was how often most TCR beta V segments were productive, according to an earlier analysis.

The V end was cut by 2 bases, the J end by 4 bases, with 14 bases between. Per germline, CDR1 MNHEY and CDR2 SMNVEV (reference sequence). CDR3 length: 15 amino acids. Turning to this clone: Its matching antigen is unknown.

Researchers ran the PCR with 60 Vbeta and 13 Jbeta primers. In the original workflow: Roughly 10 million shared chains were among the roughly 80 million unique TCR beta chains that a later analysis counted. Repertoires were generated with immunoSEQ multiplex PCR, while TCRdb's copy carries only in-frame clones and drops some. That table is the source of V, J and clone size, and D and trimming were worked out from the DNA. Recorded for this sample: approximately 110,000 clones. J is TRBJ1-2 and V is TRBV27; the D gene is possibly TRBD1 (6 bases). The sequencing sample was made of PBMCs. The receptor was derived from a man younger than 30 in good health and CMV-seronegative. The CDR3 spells CASSLSPGQSYGYTF. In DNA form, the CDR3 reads TGTGCCAGCAGTTTAAGTCCCGGACAGTCCTATGGCTACACCTTC.